This T cell receptor beta chain was identified during a study of cytomegalovirus exposure and HLA in healthy donors. Use of 60 Vbeta and 13 Jbeta primers characterized the PCR. Profiled with immunoSEQ multiplex PCR; TCRdb holds only in-frame clones, not every one. The sample lists 85,000 to 90,000 clones; roughly 85% were seen once. This receptor was obtained from a man aged 40-49 years in good health and CMV-seropositive. The sample was PBMCs.

The CDR3 bases are TGTGCCAGCTTCCGGGACAGCAAAAGTATCTATGGCTACACCTTC. Amino acids: CASFRDSKSIYGYTF. This chain uses TRBV25-1 with TRBJ1-2, with TRBD1 identical over 7 bases. CDR3 length: 15 amino acids. J lost 4 bases, V lost 8 bases, and 13 bases had no gene match. Germline loops: CDR1 MGHDK, CDR2 SYGVNS.